A selection of T cell receptor beta chains follows, all from one sample in a study of blood T cell repertoires in COVID-19. Measured with immunoSEQ multiplex PCR; TCRdb has only the in-frame clones, and not every one. The table lists more than 350,000 clones, over 75% of them singletons. The sample taken for sequencing was peripheral blood. The receptor set was obtained from a woman in her 30s with COVID-19, enrolled during active disease. Each CDR3 is given with its conserved first and last residue. The D gene is left open where the match is weak. Size values are once, few and many counts, or a class for expanded clones, and some rows have none.

v_call	clone_size	j_call	d_call	cdr3_nt	cdr3_aa
TRBV9	once	TRBJ1-6	NA	TGTGCCAGCAGCGCTAACCTGCTGTCACCCCTCCACTTT	CASSANLLSPLHF
TRBV30	NA	TRBJ2-2	NA	TGTGCCTGGGATGGCACCACCGGGGAGCTGTTTTTT	CAWDGTTGELFF
TRBV7-8	NA	TRBJ1-1	NA	TGTGCCAGCAGCTTGGGGTTTGGCAGGGCCACTGAAGCTTTCTTT	CASSLGFGRATEAFF
TRBV4-3	NA	TRBJ1-1	NA	TGCGCCAGCAGCCTGGGGGGAGGGACTGAAGCTTTCTTT	CASSLGGGTEAFF
TRBV21-1	NA	TRBJ2-3	NA	TGTGCCAGCAGCCAACAGGGAGTCTTTGATACGCAGTATTTT	CASSQQGVFDTQYF
TRBV30	NA	TRBJ1-6	NA	TGTGCCTGGAGAGGCGACAGCAATAATTCACCCCTCCACTTT	CAWRGDSNNSPLHF
TRBV2	NA	TRBJ2-6	TRBD1	TGTGCCAGCAGTGAAGAGGGCCGGGACAGGGGGCGAAGAGGGGCCAACGTCCTGACTTTC	CASSEEGRDRGRRGANVLTF
TRBV21-1	NA	TRBJ1-6	NA	TGTGCCAGCAGCACAACTTTCATGACTAGGTCCTATAATTCACCCCTCCACTTT	CASSTTFMTRSYNSPLHF
TRBV4-3	once	TRBJ1-3	NA	TGCGCCAGCAGCCAAGATCACGAGGGAAACACCATATATTTT	CASSQDHEGNTIYF
TRBV28	NA	TRBJ1-3	NA	TGTGCCAGCAATTCAGTTACCTCTGGAAACACCATATATTTT	CASNSVTSGNTIYF
TRBV5-8	NA	TRBJ1-5	NA	TGTGCCAGCAGCTTGGGGGGGGTTCGTCAGCCCCAGCATTTT	CASSLGGVRQPQHF
TRBV5-1	NA	TRBJ1-1	TRBD1	TGCGCCAGCAGCTCTGGGACAGGGGAGAACACTGAAGCTTTCTTT	CASSSGTGENTEAFF
TRBV5-4	NA	TRBJ2-7	TRBD1	TGTGCCAGCAGCGCGGACAGGGTGGGGGAGCAGTACTTC	CASSADRVGEQYF
TRBV30	NA	TRBJ2-3	NA	TGTGCCTGGAGTGAGACAGCTTCACGCACAGATACGCAGTATTTT	CAWSETASRTDTQYF
TRBV7-9	once	TRBJ1-1	NA	TGTGCCAGCAGCTTAACCACAAGGAACACTGAAGCTTTCTTT	CASSLTTRNTEAFF
TRBV18	NA	TRBJ2-1	NA	TGTGCCAGCTCACCCAACGGAGGAGGCAATGAGCAGTTCTTC	CASSPNGGGNEQFF
TRBV27	NA	TRBJ1-5	NA	TGTGCCAGCAGTTTATCGAGCAGGGGCGATCAGCCCCAGCATTTT	CASSLSSRGDQPQHF
TRBV27	NA	TRBJ2-2	TRBD1	TGTGCCAGCAGTTTAGCAGGCCCCGGACAGGGACGGACCGGGGAGCTGTTTTTT	CASSLAGPGQGRTGELFF
TRBV7-8	NA	TRBJ2-7	NA	TGTGCCAGCAGCTTATTCCAACAAGGCCCGGGGCAGTACTTC	CASSLFQQGPGQYF
TRBV18	NA	TRBJ1-5	TRBD1	TGTGCCAGCTCACCTGCTTCGACAGGGGTTGGTCAGCCCCAGCATTTT	CASSPASTGVGQPQHF
TRBV7-2	NA	TRBJ2-7	TRBD2	TGTGCCAGCAGCTTGGCTAGCGGGTCCTACGAGCAGTACTTC	CASSLASGSYEQYF
TRBV7-3	few	TRBJ2-1	NA	TGTGCCAGCAGCCCCCTCGGGAGAAGGTCTGACAATGAGCAGTTCTTC	CASSPLGRRSDNEQFF
TRBV5-4	NA	TRBJ2-2	NA	TGTGCCAGCGGGACACCGAACACCGGGGAGCTGTTTTTT	CASGTPNTGELFF
TRBV28	few	TRBJ1-1	NA	TGTGCCAGCAGTTCAGCGGGTATCAACCTGGACACTGAAGCTTTCTTT	CASSSAGINLDTEAFF
TRBV7-2	once	TRBJ1-5	NA	TGTGCCAGCAGCCCCGTTAATAGCAATCAGCCCCAGCATTTT	CASSPVNSNQPQHF
TRBV4-3	NA	TRBJ2-3	TRBD2	TGCGCCAGCAGCCTGGGGACTAGCCACACAGATACGCAGTATTTT	CASSLGTSHTDTQYF
TRBV6-6	NA	TRBJ1-1	NA	TGTGCCAGCAGTTACTCGGGGGCCATGGCTTTCTTT	CASSYSGAMAFF
TRBV16	once	TRBJ2-7	TRBD2	TGTGCCAGCAGCCAACCGGGAGGTAAAAACGAGCAGTACTTC	CASSQPGGKNEQYF
TRBV18	NA	TRBJ2-5	TRBD1	TGTGCCAGCTCACTCAGGGGGCAAGAGACCCAGTACTTC	CASSLRGQETQYF
TRBV2	NA	TRBJ1-5	NA	TGTGCCAGCAGTGCCGGGAGTAGCAATCAGCCCCAGCATTTT	CASSAGSSNQPQHF
TRBV28	few	TRBJ1-2	TRBD1	TGTGCCAGCAGCCCGCCTGGGGACAGGGGGCTTTATGGCTACACCTTC	CASSPPGDRGLYGYTF
TRBV9	many	TRBJ2-7	NA	TGTGCCAGCAGCCTCGAGGACTTTAACTCCTACGAGCAGTACTTC	CASSLEDFNSYEQYF
TRBV2	NA	TRBJ2-1	NA	TGTGCCAGCAGTGCGGCGGGGAGCTCCTACAATGAGCAGTTCTTC	CASSAAGSSYNEQFF
TRBV19	NA	TRBJ1-5	NA	TGTGCCAGTAGCGCGGCCAGCCTAAATCAGCCCCAGCATTTT	CASSAASLNQPQHF
TRBV11-2	NA	TRBJ2-7	NA	TGTGCCAGCAGCTCTCGGGAGCAGTACTTC	CASSSREQYF
TRBV10-3	NA	TRBJ2-3	TRBD2	TGTGCCATCAAGGAGCGGGAGGCTGTTGATACGCAGTATTTT	CAIKEREAVDTQYF
TRBV12-1	NA	TRBJ2-2	NA	TGTGCCAGCAGCGGTAACCGGGAATCGAACACCGGGGAGCTGTTTTTT	CASSGNRESNTGELFF
TRBV5-1	NA	TRBJ1-1	NA	TGCGCCAGCAGCTTCCGTGACCCTAGGGGCACTGAAGCTTTCTTT	CASSFRDPRGTEAFF
TRBV11-2	NA	TRBJ2-3	NA	TGTGCCAGCAGCTTATTTTTTGGCGATACGCAGTATTTT	CASSLFFGDTQYF
TRBV18	NA	TRBJ1-2	NA	TGTGCCAGCTCACCGCAGGTTACCTATGGCTACACCTTC	CASSPQVTYGYTF
TRBV19	NA	TRBJ1-5	NA	TGTGCCAGTAGTCTCCGGGACAATGATCAGCCCCAGCATTTT	CASSLRDNDQPQHF
TRBV7-2	NA	TRBJ2-7	NA	TGTGCCAGCAGCATGAATAGGCGAGGGGAGCAGTACTTC	CASSMNRRGEQYF
TRBV4-1	once	TRBJ2-3	NA	TGCGCCAGCAGCCAAGTAAGAGGTGTACTCACAGATACGCAGTATTTT	CASSQVRGVLTDTQYF
TRBV2	NA	TRBJ2-7	NA	TGTGCCAGCAGTGAGCCGGGGTTCTACGAGCAGTACTTC	CASSEPGFYEQYF
TRBV4-1	NA	TRBJ2-1	TRBD2	TGCGCCAGCAGCCAAGGCCCTAGCGGGAGAAGGTATGAGCAGTTCTTC	CASSQGPSGRRYEQFF
TRBV29-1	NA	TRBJ2-7	NA	TGCAGCGGGGGAGGGACAGCCCCTACCTACGAGCAGTACTTC	CSGGGTAPTYEQYF
TRBV5-4	NA	TRBJ2-2	TRBD2	TGTGCCAGCAGCACTCTGGGACTAGCGGGGCGTGGCGGGGAGCTGTTTTTT	CASSTLGLAGRGGELFF
TRBV4-1	NA	TRBJ1-5	TRBD1	TGCGCCAGCAGCCAAGTGCGGGGACAGGGGAGCAATCAGCCCCAGCATTTT	CASSQVRGQGSNQPQHF
TRBV18	NA	TRBJ1-1	TRBD1	TGTGCCAGCTCTCGCCGGGACAGGGGTTTTCGGGACACTGAAGCTTTCTTT	CASSRRDRGFRDTEAFF
TRBV9	NA	TRBJ2-2	NA	TGTGCCAGCAGCGTTAGCATGCGGAGGGGTGCCGGGGAGCTGTTTTTT	CASSVSMRRGAGELFF
TRBV30	few	TRBJ2-7	NA	TGTGCCTCGCAGGGGAGCGAGCAGTACTTC	CASQGSEQYF
TRBV28	once	TRBJ2-7	TRBD1	TGTGCCAGCGTTATCGGGACAGGAGCCTACGAGCAGTACTTC	CASVIGTGAYEQYF
TRBV10-3	NA	TRBJ1-1	TRBD1	TGTGCCATCAGTGATGCCAGGGGGATTGAAGCTTTCTTT	CAISDARGIEAFF
TRBV5-8	NA	TRBJ2-7	TRBD2	TGTGCCAGCAGCTTGGGGGCCCTAGCGGGAGGGTACGAGCAGTACTTC	CASSLGALAGGYEQYF
TRBV14	NA	TRBJ1-2	NA	TGTGCCAGCAGCCAAGATATGAGGTCCCCCTATGGCTACACCTTC	CASSQDMRSPYGYTF
TRBV19	NA	TRBJ2-2	TRBD1	TGTGCCAGTAGTAGGACAGGGTCGACCGGGGAGCTGTTTTTT	CASSRTGSTGELFF
TRBV20-1	NA	TRBJ2-1	TRBD2	TGCAGTGCTAGTAGCATTGCGGGGGGTTACAATGAGCAGTTCTTC	CSASSIAGGYNEQFF
TRBV6-5	NA	TRBJ2-5	TRBD2	TGTGCCAGCACCCTAGCGGGAGGGCCGGGGGAGACCCAGTACTTC	CASTLAGGPGETQYF
TRBV5-1	once	TRBJ1-4	NA	TGCGCCAGCACCCCCGGGACAAATAATGAAAAACTGTTTTTT	CASTPGTNNEKLFF
TRBV28	NA	TRBJ1-2	NA	TGTGCCAGCAGTTTAGAAGGGCAGGGGAGCCATGGCTACACCTTC	CASSLEGQGSHGYTF